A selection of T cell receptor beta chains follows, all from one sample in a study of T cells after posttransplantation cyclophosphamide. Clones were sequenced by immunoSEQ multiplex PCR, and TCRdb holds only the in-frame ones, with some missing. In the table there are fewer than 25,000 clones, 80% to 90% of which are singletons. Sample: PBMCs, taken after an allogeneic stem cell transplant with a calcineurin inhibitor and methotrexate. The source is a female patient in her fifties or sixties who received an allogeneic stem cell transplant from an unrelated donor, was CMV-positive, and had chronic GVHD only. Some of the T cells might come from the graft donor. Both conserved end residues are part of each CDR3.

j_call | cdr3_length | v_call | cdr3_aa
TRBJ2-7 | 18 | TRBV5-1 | CASSLEITGTGLFDEQYF
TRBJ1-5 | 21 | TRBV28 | CASSLPGQGPWEIYSNQPQHF
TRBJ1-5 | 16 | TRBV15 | CATSPWGEGFNQPQHF
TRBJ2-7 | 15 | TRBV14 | CASSLLGAGYYEQYF
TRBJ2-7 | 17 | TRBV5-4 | CASSPGLAGASSYEQYF
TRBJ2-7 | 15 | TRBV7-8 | CASSPNQLAVHEQYF
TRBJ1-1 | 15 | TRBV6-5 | CASSELTGGGTEAFF
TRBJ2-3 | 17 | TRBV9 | CASSVGIQGQGTDTQYF
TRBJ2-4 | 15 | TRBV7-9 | CASSLPGLAGNIQYF
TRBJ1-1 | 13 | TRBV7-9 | CASSLGGVTEAFF
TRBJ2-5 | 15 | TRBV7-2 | CASSSGQGIRETQYF
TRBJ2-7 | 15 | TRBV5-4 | CASSAGTGALYEQYF
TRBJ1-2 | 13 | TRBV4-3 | CASSQDRVYGYTF
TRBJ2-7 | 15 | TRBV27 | CASGFTGPTSYEQYF
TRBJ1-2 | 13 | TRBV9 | CASSVLQGGGYTF
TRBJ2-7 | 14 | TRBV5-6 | CASSFGRRAYEQYF
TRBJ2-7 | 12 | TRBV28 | CASSLTGWEQYF
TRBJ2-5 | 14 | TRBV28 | CASSRTGREETQYF
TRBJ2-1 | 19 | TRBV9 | CASSVASLAGTIPYNEQFF
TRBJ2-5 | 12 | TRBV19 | CATMGRGETQYF
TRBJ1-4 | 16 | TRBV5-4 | CASSSFVGGNNEKLFF
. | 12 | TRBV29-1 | CSVGAGAGEQYF
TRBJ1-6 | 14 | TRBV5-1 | CASSLGQQNSPLHF
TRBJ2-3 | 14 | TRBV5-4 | CASRLAGVKDTQYF
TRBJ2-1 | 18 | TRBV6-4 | CASSRLHKTSGSYNEQFF
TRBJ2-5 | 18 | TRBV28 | CASSTRTSGSTLQETQYF
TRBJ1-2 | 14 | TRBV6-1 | CASSEAAGAYGYTF
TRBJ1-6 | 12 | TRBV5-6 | CASSRTGVPLHF
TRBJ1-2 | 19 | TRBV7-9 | CASSLLLSGTATPKEGYTF
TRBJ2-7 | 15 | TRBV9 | CASSPGTSGSYEQYF
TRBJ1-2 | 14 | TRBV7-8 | CASSLIPPVRGYTF
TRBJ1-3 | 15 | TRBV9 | CASSVNPVSGNTIYF
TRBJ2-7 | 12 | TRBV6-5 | CASRGQGREQYF
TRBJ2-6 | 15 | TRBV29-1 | CSVDIAGSGANVLTF
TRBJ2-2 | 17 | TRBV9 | CASSVEPGAWVTGELFF
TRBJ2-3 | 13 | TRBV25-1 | CASRQGSTDTQYF
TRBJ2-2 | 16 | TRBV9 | CASSGGTSGYTGELFF
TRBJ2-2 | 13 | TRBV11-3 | CASSPTGTGELFF
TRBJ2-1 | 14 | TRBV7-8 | CATRTSGSYNEQFF
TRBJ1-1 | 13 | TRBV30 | CAWSEAGNTEAFF
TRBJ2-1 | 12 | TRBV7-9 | CASSFSDIEQFF
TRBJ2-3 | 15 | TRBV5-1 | CASSWRQGRGDTQYF
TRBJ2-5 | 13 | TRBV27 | CASSWGGQETQYF
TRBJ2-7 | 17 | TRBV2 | CASRGGDGRPTSYEQYF
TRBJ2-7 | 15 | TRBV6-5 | CASSRPGQASYEQYF